This TCR beta chain was identified during a study of shared clonotypes between healthy human individuals. Produced via immunoSEQ multiplex PCR; TCRdb's table is partial and in-frame only. The sample contains approximately 980,000 clones, about three quarters of which appear only once. Material: memory CD4+ T cells sorted from blood. Subset noted: CD45RA-negative fraction. The receptor was isolated from a man younger than 30 in good health.

The CDR3 DNA sequence: TGTGCCAGCAGCTTATCCGGAGAAAGGAGTGAAGCTTTCTTT. Its translation is CASSLSGERSEAFF. V is TRBV7-9 and J is TRBJ1-1; D is uncertain. CDR3 size: 14 residues. The V end lost 2 bases, the J end lost 7 bases, and 14 bases lay between the germline ends. CDR1 and CDR2 (germline): SEHNR, FQNEAQ (reference sequence).